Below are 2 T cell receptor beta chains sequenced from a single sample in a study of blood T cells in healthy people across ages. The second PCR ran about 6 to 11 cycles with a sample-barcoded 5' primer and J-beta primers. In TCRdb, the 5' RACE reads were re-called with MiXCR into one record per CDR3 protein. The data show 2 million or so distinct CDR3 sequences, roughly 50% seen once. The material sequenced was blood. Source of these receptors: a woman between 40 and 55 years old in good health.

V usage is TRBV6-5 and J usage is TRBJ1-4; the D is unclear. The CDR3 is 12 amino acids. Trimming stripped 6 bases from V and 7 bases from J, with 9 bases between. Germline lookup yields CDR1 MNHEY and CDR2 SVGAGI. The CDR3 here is CASSPLGEKLFF. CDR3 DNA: TGTGCCAGCAGCCCCCTTGGTGAAAAACTGTTTTTT.

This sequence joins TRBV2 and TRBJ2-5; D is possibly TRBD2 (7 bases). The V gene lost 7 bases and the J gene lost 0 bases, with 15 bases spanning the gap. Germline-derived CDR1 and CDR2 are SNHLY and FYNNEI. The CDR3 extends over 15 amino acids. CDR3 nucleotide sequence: TGTGCCAGCAAGTACGAGGGGGGGCACCAAGAGACCCAGTACTTC. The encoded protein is CASKYEGGHQETQYF.